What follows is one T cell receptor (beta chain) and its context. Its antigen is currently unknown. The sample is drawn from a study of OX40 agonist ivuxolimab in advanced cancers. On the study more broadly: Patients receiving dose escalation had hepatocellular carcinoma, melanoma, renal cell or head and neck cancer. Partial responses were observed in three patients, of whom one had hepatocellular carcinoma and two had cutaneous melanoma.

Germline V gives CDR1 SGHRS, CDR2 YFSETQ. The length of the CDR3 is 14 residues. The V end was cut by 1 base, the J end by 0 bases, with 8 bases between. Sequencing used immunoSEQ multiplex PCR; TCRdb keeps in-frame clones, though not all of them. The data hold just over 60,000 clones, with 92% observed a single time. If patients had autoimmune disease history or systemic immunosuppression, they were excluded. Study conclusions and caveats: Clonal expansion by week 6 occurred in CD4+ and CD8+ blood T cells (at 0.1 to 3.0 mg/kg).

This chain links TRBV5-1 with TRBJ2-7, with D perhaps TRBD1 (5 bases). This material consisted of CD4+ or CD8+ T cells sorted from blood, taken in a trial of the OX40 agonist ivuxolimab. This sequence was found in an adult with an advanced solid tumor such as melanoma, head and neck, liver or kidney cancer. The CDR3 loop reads CASSLIDSSYEQYF. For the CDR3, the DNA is TGCGCCAGCAGCTTGATTGACAGCTCCTACGAGCAGTACTTC.